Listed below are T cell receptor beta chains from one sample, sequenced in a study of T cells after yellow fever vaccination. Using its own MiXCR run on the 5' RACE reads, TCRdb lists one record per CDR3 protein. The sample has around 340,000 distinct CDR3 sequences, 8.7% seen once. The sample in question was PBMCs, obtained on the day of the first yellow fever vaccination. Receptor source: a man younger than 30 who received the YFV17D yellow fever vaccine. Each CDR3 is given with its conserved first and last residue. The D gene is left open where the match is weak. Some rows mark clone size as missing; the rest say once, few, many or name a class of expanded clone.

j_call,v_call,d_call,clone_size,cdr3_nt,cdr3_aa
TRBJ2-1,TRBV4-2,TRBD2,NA,TGTGCCAGCAGCCAACTCGGGACTAGCGGGGGGGTCTACAATGAGCAGTTCTTC,CASSQLGTSGGVYNEQFF
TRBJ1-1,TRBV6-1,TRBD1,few,TGTGCCAGCAGTCCTTCGGACAGGGCAGGCACTGAAGCTTTCTTT,CASSPSDRAGTEAFF
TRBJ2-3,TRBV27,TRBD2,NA,TGTGCCAGCAGTCGCCTAGCGGGGTACACAGATACGCAGTATTTT,CASSRLAGYTDTQYF
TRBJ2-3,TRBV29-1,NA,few,TGCAGCGTTGATCCCGGCACAGATACGCAGTATTTT,CSVDPGTDTQYF
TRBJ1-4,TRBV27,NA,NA,TGTGCCAGCAGCTTGGACAGCCTGGGGGGAAAACTGTTTTTT,CASSLDSLGGKLFF
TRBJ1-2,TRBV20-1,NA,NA,TGCAGTGCCCCCGGATTCTATGGCTACACCTTC,CSAPGFYGYTF
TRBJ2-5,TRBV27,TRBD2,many,TGTGCCAGCAGTTTTACTAGCGGGGGAGTTGAGACCCAGTACTTC,CASSFTSGGVETQYF
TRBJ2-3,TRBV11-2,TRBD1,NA,TGTGCCAGCAGCCCTTACGCCAGACAGGGCCCCACAGATACGCAGTATTTT,CASSPYARQGPTDTQYF
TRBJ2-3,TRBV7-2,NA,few,TGTGCCAGCAGCCCGAGGGGGGGGGCGCTCACAGATACGCAGTATTTT,CASSPRGGALTDTQYF
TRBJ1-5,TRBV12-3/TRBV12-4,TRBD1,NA,TGTGCCAGCAGTTTAACTGGACAGGGGTCCAATCAGCCCCAGCATTTT,CASSLTGQGSNQPQHF
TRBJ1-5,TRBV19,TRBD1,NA,TGTGCCAGTAGAGATTGGACAGGGGGTGGACAGCCCCAGCATTTT,CASRDWTGGGQPQHF
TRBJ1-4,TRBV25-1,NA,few,TGTGCCAGCCGCCGGGGCCCTAATGAAAAACTGTTTTTT,CASRRGPNEKLFF
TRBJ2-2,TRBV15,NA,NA,TGTGCCACCAGCAGAGGAATGGGATACGCGACCGGGGAGCTGTTTTTT,CATSRGMGYATGELFF
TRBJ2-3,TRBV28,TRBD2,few,TGTGCCAGCACCCCATATGGTAGCGGGGACACAGATACGCAGTATTTT,CASTPYGSGDTDTQYF
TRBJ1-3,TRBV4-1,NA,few,TGCGCCAGCAGCCAATATCCGGGCTCTGGAAACACCATATATTTT,CASSQYPGSGNTIYF
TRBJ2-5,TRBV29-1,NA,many,TGCAGCGTTGAGCGGTGGGGACAGACCCAGTACTTC,CSVERWGQTQYF
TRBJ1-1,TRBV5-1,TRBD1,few,TGCGCCAGCAGCGTCGCCGGGACAGGGGGGAACACTGAAGCTTTCTTT,CASSVAGTGGNTEAFF
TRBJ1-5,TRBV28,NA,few,TGTGCCAGCAGCCCACGTCGACCTTCCGTGGGCAATCAGCCCCAGCATTTT,CASSPRRPSVGNQPQHF
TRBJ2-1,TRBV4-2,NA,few,TGTGCCAGCAGCCAAGACGTTCATAGCTCCTACAATGAGCAGTTCTTC,CASSQDVHSSYNEQFF
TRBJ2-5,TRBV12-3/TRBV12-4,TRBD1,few,TGTGCCAGCAGTTTCTGGACAGGGGACTCTGACCAGTACTTC,CASSFWTGDSDQYF
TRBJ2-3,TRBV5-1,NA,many,TGCGCCAGCAGCTTGGGAGTAGCGGAGACCACAGATACGCAGTATTTT,CASSLGVAETTDTQYF
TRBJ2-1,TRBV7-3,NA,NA,TGTGCCAGCAGCTTAGGACTTCGGTCTAGCTTAGGCAATGAGCAGTTCTTC,CASSLGLRSSLGNEQFF
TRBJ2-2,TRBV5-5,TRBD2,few,TGTGCCAGCAGCTTTCTGGGGGGGACCGGGGAGCTGTTTTTT,CASSFLGGTGELFF
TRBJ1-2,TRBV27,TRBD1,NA,TGTGCCAGCAGCCGACAGGGGGCTCGCCTAAGTGGCTACACCTTC,CASSRQGARLSGYTF